This TCR beta chain emerged from a study of OX40 agonist ivuxolimab in advanced cancers. As for this clone: Its cognate antigen is unknown.

The CDR3 loop spans 15 amino acids. Looked up from germline, CDR1 is SGHKS and CDR2 is YYEKEE (reference sequence). V was shortened by 0 bases and J by 5 bases, with 14 bases between the two germline ends. TCRdb's copy holds only in-frame clones and misses some; the assay was immunoSEQ multiplex PCR. The sample lists around 80,000 clones, 92% seen once, with about 0.6% in the top ten. Study-wide results and limits: CD4+ and CD8+ blood T cells expanded clonally by week 6 at 0.1 to 3.0 mg/kg. The work left the antigen specificity of expanded peripheral T cells undetermined.

The TCR sequence derives from an adult with an advanced solid tumor such as melanoma, head and neck, liver or kidney cancer. The source was CD4+ or CD8+ T cells sorted from blood, collected in a trial of the OX40 agonist ivuxolimab. The genes are TRBV5-5 and TRBJ1-1; a weak D match, TRBD1 (5 bases). CDR3: CASSLESGTRTEAFF. CDR3 nucleotide sequence: TGTGCCAGCAGCTTGGAATCAGGGACGCGAACTGAAGCTTTCTTT.